This T cell receptor (beta chain) comes out of a study of patients and donors after allogeneic stem cell transplantation. TCRdb redid the calling of the RT-PCR reads with MiXCR, one entry per CDR3 protein. The profile shows 40,000 to 45,000 distinct CDR3 sequences, about 31% of them singletons. The CDR3 is made up of 13 amino acids. V shed 3 bases and J 9 bases; nucleotides not matched to a gene: 3. Germline CDR1 DFQATT, CDR2 SNEGSKA (reference sequence). Sequencing was performed on blood, either unsorted or a sorted T cell fraction (not recorded which). The receptor's source is a human donor who was either an allogeneic HSCT recipient or a stem cell or donor lymphocyte infusion donor (not recorded which). It is not recorded whose cells these are; they may come from a transplant donor. The chain couples TRBV20-1 to TRBJ2-1; 12 bases are shared with TRBD2. CDR3 in amino acids: CSARTSGSGEQFF. CDR3 DNA sequence: TGCAGTGCTAGGACTAGCGGGAGCGGTGAGCAGTTCTTC.